These 30 T cell receptor beta chains came from one sample sequenced in a study of response to subunit inactivated influenza vaccine. In TCRdb, the RT-PCR reads were re-called with MiXCR into one record per CDR3 protein. The data contain hundreds of thousands of distinct CDR3 sequences, 11% to 15% of them singletons. The source was PBMCs from blood, collected roughly 2 weeks before vaccination. These TCRs come from a man aged 45-65 years who received an inactivated influenza vaccine.

This clonotype was recorded only once. The chain carries TRBV19 and TRBJ1-2; D is ambiguous. CDR3 size: 13 residues. The V gene lost 7 bases and the J gene lost 3 bases, with 12 bases spanning the gap. Per germline, CDR1 LNHDA and CDR2 SQIVND (reference sequence). CDR3 sequence (DNA): TGTGCCAGTAAAGGCCGCGGGGACTATGGCTACACCTTC. This gives the protein CASKGRGDYGYTF.

The V gene is TRBV5-1, the J gene TRBJ2-2; 10 bases agree with TRBD2. The germline gives CDR1 SGHRS, CDR2 YFSETQ. This CDR3 region has 15 residues. Unmatched junction bases numbered 4, after V lost 2 bases and J lost 6 bases. The CDR3 loop reads CASSFSGGAAGELFF. CDR3 coding DNA: TGCGCCAGCAGCTTCAGCGGGGGGGCCGCCGGGGAGCTGTTTTTT.

This clonotype was seen more than once but under ten times. This rearrangement joins TRBV5-1 to TRBJ2-6; 9 bases line up with TRBD1. Germline V gene sequence: CDR1 SGHRS, CDR2 YFSETQ. The CDR3 has 17 amino acids. V was pared by 4 bases and J by 0 bases, with 5 bases of the junction left unmatched. The DNA of the CDR3 is TGCGCCAGCAGCAGGGGACAGGGTTCCTCTGGGGCCAACGTCCTGACTTTC. Amino acids: CASSRGQGSSGANVLTF.

This clonotype was observed a few times. This chain joins TRBV25-1 and TRBJ2-5; 9 positions match TRBD2. This CDR3 is 14 amino acids long. Germline V gives CDR1 MGHDK, CDR2 SYGVNS. The V segment lost 4 bases and the J segment 4 bases; nucleotides outside the gene matches: 4. The CDR3 bases are TGTGCCAGCAGTGTTGCGGGAGGGCGAGAGACCCAGTACTTC. Its translation is CASSVAGGRETQYF.

This clonotype was recorded a few times. The CDR3 nucleotides read TGTGCCAGCAGCCCGCTTCGGGGTAGCGGGGGGGAAGAGACCCAGTACTTC. Translating gives CASSPLRGSGGEETQYF. The chain recombines TRBV4-2 with TRBJ2-5, with 11 nucleotides matching TRBD2. Germline lookup yields CDR1 LGHNA and CDR2 YNFKEQ. The ends lost 4 bases at V and 3 bases at J; junction bases unmatched: 10. There are 17 residues in the CDR3.

This clonotype has a handful of counts. V usage is TRBV10-1 and J usage is TRBJ2-2, with D possibly being TRBD1 or TRBD2 (5 bases each). V was cut by 10 bases and J by 7 bases, with 16 bases left in between. Germline V CDR1 and CDR2: WNHNN, SYGVQD (reference sequence). CDR3 length: 13 residues. In nucleotides, the CDR3 is TGCGCCACCCAAAGGGACGTAAACGGGGAGCTGTTTTTT. This encodes CATQRDVNGELFF.

CDR3 sequence: CASSPGHSGANVLTF. CDR3 bases: TGTGCCAGCAGTCCGGGGCACTCTGGGGCCAACGTCCTGACTTTC. V is TRBV12-3 or TRBV12-4 and J is TRBJ2-6, with D perhaps assigned TRBD1 or TRBD2 (5 bases each). Between the trimmed V and J ends, which lost 5 bases and 0 bases, there was a span of 8 bases. This CDR3 spans 15 amino acids.

The sample holds a few counts of this clonotype. An end of the junction differs from the germline gene, which may be a read error. The V call is TRBV11-1, the J call TRBJ2-1; 9 nucleotides match TRBD2. Germline V gene data show CDR1 as SGHAT and CDR2 as FQDESV (reference sequence). The CDR3 is 20 residues long. The CDR3 spells CASSLAAVSGSLPSYNEQFF. For the CDR3, the DNA is TGTGCCAGCAGCCTAGCGGCTGTTAGCGGGAGCCTCCCCTCCTACAATGAGCAGTTCTTC.

CDR3 protein: CASSPQQTLAYGYTF. The CDR3 DNA follows: TGTGCCAGCTCACCACAACAAACCCTGGCCTATGGCTACACCTTC. The chain combines TRBV18 with TRBJ1-2; D uncertain. V dropped 1 base and J dropped 4 bases, with 13 bases sitting between them. CDR1 KGHSH and CDR2 LQKENI come from the germline V gene. This CDR3 region has 15 residues.

V is TRBV5-1 and J is TRBJ2-3; 7 bases are a match to TRBD2. Germline CDR1 SGHRS, CDR2 YFSETQ. V gave up 4 bases and J gave up 1 base; unmatched junction bases: 6. This CDR3 is 15 amino acids long. CDR3: CASSREGAGTDTQYF. CDR3 DNA sequence: TGCGCCAGCAGCAGGGAGGGAGCGGGCACAGATACGCAGTATTTT.

This clonotype was counted many times. This rearrangement joins TRBV29-1 to TRBJ2-1; tentatively, D is TRBD2 (6 bases). Trimming shortened V by 7 bases and J by 0 bases, and 13 bases separated the two germline ends. CDR3 length equals 14 residues. Germline CDR1 and CDR2: SQVTM and ANQGSEA. As DNA, the CDR3 is TGCAGCGCCTCTGGGGGGAGCTCCTACAATGAGCAGTTCTTC. It specifies CSASGGSSYNEQFF.

The chain has TRBV29-1 and TRBJ2-5; the D gene is possibly TRBD2 (7 bases). V was cut by 1 base and J by 0 bases, with 24 bases left in between. Germline V gene lookup returns CDR1 SQVTM and CDR2 ANQGSEA. CDR3 size: 19 residues. The CDR3: CSVEVLPHPGGPYQETQYF. The CDR3 region has the DNA TGCAGCGTTGAAGTACTTCCCCATCCGGGGGGCCCGTACCAAGAGACCCAGTACTTC.

For this clonotype: One end of the junction varies from germline; a read error may be responsible. The rearrangement links TRBV12-3 or TRBV12-4 to TRBJ1-2; D not resolved. The CDR3 runs 14 residues. The CDR3 protein is CASSQYRANYDYIF. The CDR3 nucleotides read TGTGCCAGCAGCCAATACCGAGCTAACTATGACTACATCTTC.

The genes are TRBV5-1 and TRBJ1-6; no firm D call. Germline loops: CDR1 SGHRS, CDR2 YFSETQ. The length of the CDR3 is 15 residues. V dropped 0 bases and J dropped 7 bases, with 11 bases sitting between them. The CDR3 sequence is CASSLAGEGNSPLHF. The CDR3 nucleotides read TGCGCCAGCAGCTTGGCCGGCGAAGGGAATTCACCCCTCCACTTT.

The chain combines TRBV15 with TRBJ2-2; D unresolved. Germline CDR1 is LNHNV and CDR2 is YYDKDF (reference sequence). The CDR3 is made up of 16 amino acids. V lost 0 bases and J 1 base, leaving 9 bases between the germline ends. The DNA of the CDR3 is TGTGCCACCAGCAGAGAAGGGCAGCTGAACACCGGGGAGCTGTTTTTT. It encodes CATSREGQLNTGELFF.

The rearrangement links TRBV7-6 to TRBJ2-7; D is undetermined. The CDR3 spans 16 residues. Trimming left V 2 bases short and J 6 bases short, with 20 bases between. Germline values: CDR1 SGHVS, CDR2 FNYEAQ. Written as DNA, the CDR3 is TGTGCCAGCAGCTTACCAGGAACCCACACCCTCTCCGAGCAGTACTTC. It yields the protein CASSLPGTHTLSEQYF.

This chain links TRBV7-9 with TRBJ2-5; no clear D gene. The V gene's germline CDR1 is SEHNR and CDR2 FQNEAQ (reference sequence). The CDR3 extends over 12 amino acids. V shed 5 bases and J shed 6 bases, with 10 bases lying between them. The CDR3 coding sequence is TGTGCCAGCAGCCCGATGTTAAAGACCCAGTACTTC. As protein: CASSPMLKTQYF.

The chain combines TRBV24-1 with TRBJ2-6; D is ambiguous. The CDR3 totals 14 residues. V was trimmed by 4 bases and J by 4 bases, leaving 7 bases between them. Germline loops: CDR1 KGHDR, CDR2 SFDVKD. The CDR3 here is CATSDIPGANVLTF. The CDR3 nucleotides are TGTGCCACCAGTGACATCCCCGGGGCCAACGTCCTGACTTTC.

The DNA for the CDR3 is TGTGCCACCAGCGGTGCTAGCGGGAGGCACCGAGATACGCAGTATTTT. Its translation is CATSGASGRHRDTQYF. The J gene is TRBJ2-3, the V gene TRBV15; 11 positions match TRBD2. CDR3 length equals 16 residues. Germline CDR1 and CDR2: LNHNV and YYDKDF (reference sequence). The trim removed 5 bases at V and 5 bases at J, leaving 9 bases unmatched.

The rearrangement links TRBV5-5 to TRBJ2-3; D may match TRBD1 or TRBD2 (5 bases each). The length of the CDR3 is 15 residues. Between the trimmed V and J ends, which lost 7 bases and 1 base, there was a span of 16 bases. Germline V gene data show CDR1 as SGHKS and CDR2 as YYEKEE (reference sequence). CDR3 amino acids: CASSWGSVGTDTQYF. CDR3 nucleotide sequence: TGTGCCAGCTCCTGGGGGAGTGTGGGCACAGATACGCAGTATTTT.

The rearrangement joins TRBV12-3 or TRBV12-4 to TRBJ1-4; D is unclear. The CDR3 covers 12 residues. V was pared by 6 bases and J by 5 bases, with 7 bases between. The CDR3 DNA sequence: TGTGCCAGCAGGGGATTGAATGAAAAACTGTTTTTT. Its translation is CASRGLNEKLFF.

This clonotype showed up just a few times. One end of the junction fails to match germline, which may point to a read error. The CDR3 DNA reads TGTGCTAGCAGTAGGGGGAATTTGTACGAGCAGTACTTC. Translating gives CASSRGNLYEQYF. V usage is TRBV7-7 and J usage is TRBJ2-7; TRBD1 might be the D (6 bases). Per germline, CDR1 SSHAT and CDR2 FNYEAQ (reference sequence). The CDR3 loop spans 13 amino acids.

V and J are TRBV20-1 and TRBJ1-1, with unresolved D. V shed 5 bases and J shed 5 bases, with 9 bases lying between them. The CDR3 sequence is 11 residues long. The germline V gene encodes CDR1 DFQATT and CDR2 SNEGSKA (reference sequence). The CDR3 DNA sequence: TGCAGTGCTTTACTCGGAACTGAAGCTTTCTTT. Translated, it gives CSALLGTEAFF.

This chain links TRBV6-1 with TRBJ2-2; a possible D gene is TRBD1 (6 bases). Germline V gene data show CDR1 as MNHNS and CDR2 as SASEGT. With 7 bases removed from V and 1 base from J, the gap between germline ends came to 10 bases. This CDR3 spans 14 amino acids. CDR3 sequence (DNA): TGTGCCAGCACCGTACAGGGGAACACCGGGGAGCTGTTTTTT. Translating gives CASTVQGNTGELFF.

V is TRBV6-4 and J is TRBJ2-1, with D possibly being TRBD1 or TRBD2 (6 bases each). Germline V gene sequence: CDR1 MRHNA, CDR2 SNTAGT. Between the trimmed V and J ends, which lost 2 bases and 2 bases, there was a span of 7 bases. This CDR3 contains 14 residues. For the CDR3, the DNA is TGTGCCAGCAGTGACAGGGGGGCCTACAATGAGCAGTTCTTC. Its protein is CASSDRGAYNEQFF.

This clonotype has just a few counts. This chain uses TRBV27 with TRBJ2-3; the match to TRBD2 covers 8 bases. Per the germline V gene, CDR1 is MNHEY and CDR2 is SMNVEV (reference sequence). The CDR3 loop spans 15 amino acids. The trim removed 2 bases at V and 5 bases at J, leaving 6 bases unmatched. The CDR3 DNA follows: TGTGCCAGCAGTTTAGAGAAGCGGGAGAGAGATACGCAGTATTTT. It encodes CASSLEKRERDTQYF.

The chain recombines TRBV14 with TRBJ1-4; weak D call: TRBD1 (6 bases). The CDR3 runs to 17 residues. Germline values: CDR1 SGHDN, CDR2 FVKESK. With 4 bases removed from V and 0 bases from J, the gap between germline ends came to 15 bases. The chain's CDR3 is CASSRGAQGATNEKLFF. For the CDR3, the DNA is TGTGCCAGCAGCCGGGGGGCACAGGGAGCAACTAATGAAAAACTGTTTTTT. The complete variable domain, with remaining parts taken from reference TRBV14 and TRBJ1-4, reads EAGVTQFPSHSVIEKGQTVTLRCDPISGHDNLYWYRRVMGKEIKFLLHFVKESKQDESGMPNNRFLAERTGGTYSTLKVQPAELEDSGVYFCASSRGAQGATNEKLFFGSGTQLSVL.

A few counts support this clonotype. V is TRBV6-2 or TRBV6-3 and J is TRBJ2-7, with 10 bases matching TRBD1. The CDR3 totals 16 residues. CDR1 is MNHEY, CDR2 SVGEGT, per germline. Unmatched junction bases numbered 6, after V lost 2 bases and J lost 2 bases. CDR3 amino acids: CASSYPGQGIAYEQYF. The DNA for the CDR3 is TGTGCCAGCAGTTACCCGGGACAGGGGATCGCCTACGAGCAGTACTTC.

The V gene is TRBV5-5, the J gene TRBJ2-2, with D tentatively TRBD2 (6 bases). The CDR3 runs to 17 residues. The V gene's germline CDR1 is SGHKS and CDR2 YYEKEE (reference sequence). V gave up 4 bases and J gave up 7 bases, with 23 bases separating them. This CDR3 reads CASSAHGTRTGGGELFF. The DNA of the CDR3 is TGTGCCAGCAGCGCACACGGTACTAGGACCGGGGGCGGGGAGCTGTTTTTT. Full variable domain (missing parts from reference TRBV5-5 and TRBJ2-2): DAGVTQSPTHLIKTRGQQVTLRCSPISGHKSVSWYQQVLGQGPQFIFQYYEKEERGRGNFPDRFSARQFPNYSSELNVNALLLGDSALYLCASSAHGTRTGGGELFFGEGSRLTVL.

This sequence joins TRBV7-9 and TRBJ2-7, with D perhaps TRBD2 (6 bases). Germline V gives CDR1 SEHNR, CDR2 FQNEAQ (reference sequence). With 5 bases removed from V and 7 bases from J, the gap between germline ends came to 18 bases. The CDR3 consists of 14 residues. CDR3 DNA: TGTGCCAGCAGCGGAGGGACGGAACTGCGAGAGCAGTACTTC. The encoded protein is CASSGGTELREQYF.